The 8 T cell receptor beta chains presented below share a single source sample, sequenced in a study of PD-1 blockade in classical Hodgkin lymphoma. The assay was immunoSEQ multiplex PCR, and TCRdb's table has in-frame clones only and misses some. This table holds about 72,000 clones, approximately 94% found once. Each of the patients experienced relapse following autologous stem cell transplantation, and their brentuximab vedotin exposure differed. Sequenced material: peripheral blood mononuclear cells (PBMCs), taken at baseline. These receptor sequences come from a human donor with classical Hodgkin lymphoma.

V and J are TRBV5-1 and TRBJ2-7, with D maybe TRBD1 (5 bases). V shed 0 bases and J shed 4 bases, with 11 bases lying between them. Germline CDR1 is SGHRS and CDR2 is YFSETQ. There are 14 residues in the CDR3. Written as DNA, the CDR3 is TGCGCCAGCAGCTTGGAGGGGCCCCCGTACGAGCAGTACTTC. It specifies CASSLEGPPYEQYF.

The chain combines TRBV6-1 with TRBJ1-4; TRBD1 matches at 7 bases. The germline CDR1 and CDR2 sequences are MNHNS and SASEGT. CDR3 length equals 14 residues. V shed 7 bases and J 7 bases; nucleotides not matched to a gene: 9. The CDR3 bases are TGTGCCAGCAACCTCGACAGGGATGGTGAAAAACTGTTTTTT. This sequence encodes CASNLDRDGEKLFF.

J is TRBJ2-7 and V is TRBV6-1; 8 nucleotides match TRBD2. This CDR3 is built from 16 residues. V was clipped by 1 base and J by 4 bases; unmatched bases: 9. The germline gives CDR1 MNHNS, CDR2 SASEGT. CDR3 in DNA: TGTGCCAGCAGTGAAGAAACCCGAACTAGCGGTTACGAGCAGTACTTC. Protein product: CASSEETRTSGYEQYF.

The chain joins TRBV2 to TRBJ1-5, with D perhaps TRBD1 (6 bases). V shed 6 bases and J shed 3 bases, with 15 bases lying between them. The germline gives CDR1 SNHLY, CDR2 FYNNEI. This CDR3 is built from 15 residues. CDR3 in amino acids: CASRWTGTLNQPQHF. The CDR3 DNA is TGTGCCAGCAGATGGACCGGGACACTCAATCAGCCCCAGCATTTT.

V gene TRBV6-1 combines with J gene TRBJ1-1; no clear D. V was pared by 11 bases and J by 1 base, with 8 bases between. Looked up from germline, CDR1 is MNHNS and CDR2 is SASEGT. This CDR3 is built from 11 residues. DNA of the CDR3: TGTGCCCTCCTACCGAACACTGAAGCTTTCTTT. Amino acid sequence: CALLPNTEAFF.

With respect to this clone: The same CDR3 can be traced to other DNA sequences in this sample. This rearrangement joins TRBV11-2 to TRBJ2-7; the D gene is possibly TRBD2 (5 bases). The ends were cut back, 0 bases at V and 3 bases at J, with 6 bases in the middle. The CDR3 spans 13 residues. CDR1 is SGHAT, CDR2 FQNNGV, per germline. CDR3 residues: CASSLDRGYEQYF. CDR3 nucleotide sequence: TGTGCCAGCAGCTTAGATCGGGGCTACGAGCAGTACTTC. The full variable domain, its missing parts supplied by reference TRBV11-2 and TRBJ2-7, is EAGVAQSPRYKIIEKRQSVAFWCNPISGHATLYWYQQILGQGPKLLIQFQNNGVVDDSQLPKDRFSAERLKGVDSTLKIQPAKLEDSAVYLCASSLDRGYEQYFGPGTRLTVT.

This CDR3 is CASSQDGTAYEQYF. Here the CDR3 DNA reads TGCGCCAGCAGCCAAGACGGAACCGCCTACGAGCAGTACTTC. The chain recombines TRBV4-1 with TRBJ2-7, with D unresolved. CDR3 length equals 14 residues. The germline gives CDR1 MGHRA, CDR2 YSYEKL. V lost 0 bases and J lost 2, with 8 bases in between.

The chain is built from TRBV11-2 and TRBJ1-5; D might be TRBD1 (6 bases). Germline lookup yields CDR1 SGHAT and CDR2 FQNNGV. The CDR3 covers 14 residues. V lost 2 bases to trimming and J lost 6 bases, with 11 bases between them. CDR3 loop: CASSLNREGQPQHF. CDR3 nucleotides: TGTGCCAGCAGCTTAAACAGGGAGGGTCAGCCCCAGCATTTT.